Listed here are 5 T cell receptor beta chains from one sample, sequenced in a study of CD8 T cells in Susac syndrome. When the RNA was reverse transcribed, random hexamers were used with an input of roughly 0.45 to 1 ug. TCRdb called the immunoSEQ multiplex PCR reads again in MiXCR, with one record for every CDR3 protein. This table holds around 59,000 distinct CDR3 sequences, around nine tenths found once. Sequenced: CD8+ T cells from PBMCs. These receptors were collected from a human donor in good health.

This sequence joins TRBV27 and TRBJ2-1; 8 bases match TRBD2. CDR3 length equals 15 residues. Per germline, CDR1 MNHEY and CDR2 SMNVEV (reference sequence). The junction had 5 bases not matched to a gene; V was cut back by 7 bases and J by 0 bases. The CDR3 region has the DNA TGTGCCAGCAAACAAAGCGGGAGCTCCTACAATGAGCAGTTCTTC. As protein: CASKQSGSSYNEQFF.

CDR3 sequence (DNA): TGTGCCAGCACCCAGTGGAGGGGACGTGAGACCCAGTACTTC. It encodes CASTQWRGRETQYF. V is TRBV3-1 and J is TRBJ2-5; a possible D gene is TRBD2 (6 bases). The CDR3 extends over 14 amino acids. Germline CDR1 and CDR2: LGHDT and YNNKEL (reference sequence). The germline V and J ends were trimmed by 7 bases and 5 bases, with 17 bases remaining between them.

This chain links TRBV9 with TRBJ2-3, with unresolved D. The V and J ends lost 2 bases and 4 bases respectively, with 11 bases between them. CDR1 SGDLS and CDR2 YYNGEE come from the germline V gene. The CDR3 covers 14 residues. The CDR3 protein is CASSVGPRPDTQYF. CDR3 coding DNA: TGTGCCAGCAGCGTCGGCCCACGGCCAGATACGCAGTATTTT.

The chain is built from TRBV27 and TRBJ2-7, with a weak D call TRBD2 (6 bases). The V end lost 9 bases, the J end lost 7 bases, and 13 bases lay between the germline ends. CDR3 length: 11 residues. Germline V gene lookup returns CDR1 MNHEY and CDR2 SMNVEV (reference sequence). The CDR3 protein is CASRIGGEQYF. CDR3 sequence (DNA): TGTGCCAGTCGTATTGGGGGGGAGCAGTACTTC.

The rearrangement links TRBV7-8 to TRBJ2-3, with TRBD2 identical over 12 bases. Looked up from germline, CDR1 is SGHVS and CDR2 is FQNEAQ. The CDR3 has 16 residues. V lost 6 bases and J lost 4; bases outside the gene matches: 8. The CDR3 DNA reads TGTGCCAGCAGGTTGCTAGCGGGGGGGCCCCCAGATACGCAGTATTTT. Amino acids: CASRLLAGGPPDTQYF. The full variable domain, its missing parts supplied by reference TRBV7-8 and TRBJ2-3, is GAGVSQSPRYKVAKRGQDVALRCDPISGHVSLFWYQQALGQGPEFLTYFQNEAQLDKSGLPSDRFFAERPEGSVSTLKIQRTQQEDSAVYLCASRLLAGGPPDTQYFGPGTRLTVL.